The 25 T cell receptor beta chains listed next were all sequenced from one sample in a study of T cells in Graves' hyperthyroidism and ophthalmopathy. There were TCR beta CDR3 regions amplified from RNA transcripts. An initial round of RT-PCR targeting the TCR CDR3 relied on the HTBI primer set. TCRdb fed the multiplex PCR reads into MiXCR, producing one record per CDR3 protein. Altogether hundreds of thousands of distinct CDR3 sequences are present, about half being singletons, with the ten largest covering 8% to 8.5%. The sequenced material came from peripheral blood or thyroid tissue (not recorded which). All receptors derive from a young woman with Graves' hyperthyroidism.

The sample holds a few counts of this clonotype. The chain has TRBV5-6 and TRBJ1-5; D might be TRBD1 (5 bases). Germline V gives CDR1 SGHDT, CDR2 YYEEEE. The CDR3 length is 14 residues. Trimming took off 4 bases at V and 3 bases at J, with 11 bases between the two ends. The CDR3 reads CASSQQDNNQPQHF. In DNA form, the CDR3 reads TGTGCCAGCAGCCAACAGGACAACAATCAGCCCCAGCATTTT.

This clonotype was counted at least ten times. The genes are TRBV7-2 and TRBJ2-6; 8 bases are a match to TRBD1. Germline V gene lookup returns CDR1 SGHTA and CDR2 FQGNSA. CDR3 size: 18 residues. V was clipped by 4 bases and J by 1 base; unmatched bases: 9. CDR3 protein: CASSSGTGGSSGANVLTF. Here the CDR3 DNA reads TGTGCCAGCAGCTCGGGGACAGGAGGCTCGTCTGGGGCCAACGTCCTGACTTTC.

The rearrangement links TRBV11-2 to TRBJ2-7, with 7 bases identical to TRBD2. Germline V gene sequence: CDR1 SGHAT, CDR2 FQNNGV. This CDR3 has 17 amino acids. The ends lost 6 bases at V and 3 bases at J; junction bases unmatched: 17. The DNA of the CDR3 is TGTGCCAGCAGTGCCCGGTCGGTCGCGGGAGTTGTCTACGAGCAGTACTTC. It is translated as CASSARSVAGVVYEQYF.

This clonotype was seen repeatedly, ten times or more. The V and J genes are TRBV10-3 and TRBJ2-7, with 7 positions matching TRBD1. V was pared by 6 bases and J by 4 bases, with 21 bases of the junction left unmatched. The CDR3 loop spans 18 amino acids. Germline V gene lookup returns CDR1 ENHRY and CDR2 SYGVKD. The CDR3 coding sequence is TGTGCCATCAGCCCCCCCCTGCAACATACAGGGGCCATATACGAGCAGTACTTC. Translated: CAISPPLQHTGAIYEQYF.

The chain has TRBV7-2 and TRBJ2-5; D not certain. Trimming shortened V by 7 bases and J by 5 bases, and 23 bases separated the two germline ends. CDR1 SGHTA and CDR2 FQGNSA come from the germline V gene. The CDR3 runs 16 residues. This CDR3 is CASKLSFAIVQETQYF. The DNA for the CDR3 is TGTGCCAGCAAATTATCCTTTGCTATCGTCCAGGAGACCCAGTACTTC.

Concerning this clonotype itself: A much larger clone is a single base away; this may be a read error. This chain connects TRBV20-1 to TRBJ1-1; 9 positions agree with TRBD1. The length of the CDR3 is 13 residues. Germline V gene sequence: CDR1 DFQATT, CDR2 SNEGSKA (reference sequence). CDR3 sequence: CSARRTGDTEASF. CDR3 DNA: TGCAGTGCTAGGAGGACAGGGGACACTGAAGCTTCCTTT.

This clonotype was recorded at least ten times. V is TRBV2 and J is TRBJ1-1; D unresolved. Germline values: CDR1 SNHLY, CDR2 FYNNEI. Trimming stripped 6 bases from V and 5 bases from J, with 10 bases between. The CDR3 totals 12 residues. The CDR3 reads CASRQRGTEAFF. The CDR3 nucleotides read TGTGCCAGCAGACAAAGAGGAACTGAAGCTTTCTTT. The variable domain in full, with the rest retrieved from reference TRBV2 and TRBJ1-1, is EPEVTQTPSHQVTQMGQEVILRCVPISNHLYFYWYRQILGQKVEFLVSFYNNEISEKSEIFDDQFSVERPDGSNFTLKIRSTKLEDSAMYFCASRQRGTEAFFGQGTRLTVV.

The sample holds many counts of this clonotype. The V gene is TRBV29-1, the J gene TRBJ1-1, with TRBD1 identical over 8 bases. This CDR3 contains 15 residues. The J segment lost 2 bases and the V segment lost 8 bases, leaving 13 bases of the junction unmatched. The germline V gene has CDR1 SQVTM and CDR2 ANQGSEA. In DNA, the CDR3 is TGCAGCTCGGAGCGGGCAGGGGGCTCAAACACTGAAGCTTTCTTT. It translates to CSSERAGGSNTEAFF.

This clonotype was picked up a small number of times. The chain has TRBV7-9 and TRBJ2-7; no clear D gene. Germline V gives CDR1 SEHNR, CDR2 FQNEAQ (reference sequence). The V and J ends lost 4 bases and 4 bases respectively, with 11 bases between them. This CDR3 is built from 13 residues. The CDR3 DNA follows: TGTGCCAGCAGCTCTCTGGGTCCATACGAGCAGTACTTC. Amino acids: CASSSLGPYEQYF. Full variable domain (outside the CDR3, taken from reference TRBV7-9 and TRBJ2-7): DTGVSQNPRHKITKRGQNVTFRCDPISEHNRLYWYRQTLGQGPEFLTYFQNEAQLEKSRLLSDRFSAERPKGSFSTLEIQRTEQGDSAMYLCASSSLGPYEQYFGPGTRLTVT.

This clonotype was counted many times. The chain uses TRBV10-3 and TRBJ2-7; 7 nucleotides line up with TRBD2. This CDR3 has 16 amino acids. V shed 3 bases and J 0 bases; nucleotides not matched to a gene: 8. The germline V gene has CDR1 ENHRY and CDR2 SYGVKD. DNA of the CDR3: TGTGCCATCAGTGACAATAGCGGGCGTAGCTCCTACGAGCAGTACTTC. It is translated as CAISDNSGRSSYEQYF.

This clonotype was detected many times. This rearrangement joins TRBV3-1 to TRBJ2-7; the D gene is possibly TRBD1 (6 bases). CDR1 is LGHDT and CDR2 is YNNKEL in the germline V gene (reference sequence). Trimming stripped 1 base from V and 2 bases from J, with 6 bases between. This CDR3 region has 13 residues. The CDR3 DNA is TGTGCCAGCAGCCAAGGGACAGCCTACGAGCAGTACTTC. It translates to CASSQGTAYEQYF.

This clonotype was counted between two and nine times. The CDR3 sequence: CASRGDRSYGYTF. The CDR3 coding sequence is TGTGCCAGCAGGGGAGACAGAAGCTATGGCTACACCTTC. V gene TRBV2 combines with J gene TRBJ1-2, with D tentatively TRBD1 (5 bases). The CDR3 has 13 residues. The V gene's germline CDR1 is SNHLY and CDR2 FYNNEI. V gave up 6 bases and J gave up 4 bases, with 12 bases separating them.

The sample holds many counts of this clonotype. The chain is built from TRBV2 and TRBJ1-6, with a weak D call TRBD1 (6 bases). CDR3 length: 13 amino acids. CDR1 SNHLY and CDR2 FYNNEI come from the germline V gene. V was cut by 7 bases and J by 6 bases, with 10 bases left in between. CDR3 in amino acids: CASNRDPNSPLHF. CDR3 bases: TGTGCCAGCAACAGGGACCCTAATTCACCCCTCCACTTT.

The chain links TRBV25-1 to TRBJ2-3; the D is unclear. CDR3 size: 15 residues. Germline V gene lookup returns CDR1 MGHDK and CDR2 SYGVNS. Trimming removed 1 base at V and 0 bases at J, with 8 bases between. CDR3: CASSESGGSTDTQYF. The CDR3 bases are TGTGCCAGCAGTGAATCCGGCGGAAGCACAGATACGCAGTATTTT.

At least ten counts were recorded for this clonotype. The genes are TRBV7-9 and TRBJ1-4, with 7 positions matching TRBD1. V gave up 5 bases and J gave up 3 bases; unmatched junction bases: 3. The CDR3 totals 14 residues. Germline V gene lookup returns CDR1 SEHNR and CDR2 FQNEAQ (reference sequence). The CDR3 region has the DNA TGTGCCAGCAGCCCCGGGACAGCTAATGAAAAACTGTTTTTT. This sequence encodes CASSPGTANEKLFF.

This clonotype was recorded a few times. This chain uses TRBV7-8 with TRBJ2-7; 12 positions match TRBD2. The CDR3 contains 14 residues. With V trimmed by 8 bases and J by 3 bases, 5 bases remained unmatched. In germline, CDR1 is SGHVS, CDR2 FQNEAQ. CDR3 residues: CASRTTSGSYEQYF. CDR3 coding DNA: TGTGCCAGCCGTACGACTAGCGGGAGCTACGAGCAGTACTTC.

The V call is TRBV29-1, the J call TRBJ1-2; D perhaps matches TRBD1 (5 bases). Trimming stripped 8 bases from V and 2 bases from J, with 6 bases between. CDR3 size: 10 residues. CDR1 and CDR2 from the germline V gene are SQVTM and ANQGSEA. The chain's CDR3 is CSSGNYGYTF. In nucleotides, the CDR3 is TGCAGCTCAGGGAACTATGGCTACACCTTC. Full variable domain (missing parts from reference TRBV29-1 and TRBJ1-2): SAVISQKPSRDICQRGTSLTIQCQVDSQVTMMFWYRQQPGQSLTLIATANQGSEATYESGFVIDKFPISRPNLTFSTLTVSNMSPEDSSIYLCSSGNYGYTFGSGTRLTVV.

This chain links TRBV7-9 with TRBJ2-7; no clear D gene. Germline-derived CDR1 and CDR2 are SEHNR and FQNEAQ (reference sequence). The V end was cut by 5 bases, the J end by 2 bases, with 10 bases between. CDR3 length equals 13 residues. The CDR3 is CASSRNSAYEQYF. CDR3 in DNA: TGTGCCAGCAGCCGGAACAGCGCCTACGAGCAGTACTTC.

CDR3 nucleotide sequence: TGTGCCAGCAGCTTAGGAGAAGCACGATACGAGCAGTACTTC. Its protein product is CASSLGEARYEQYF. The rearrangement joins TRBV7-3 to TRBJ2-7, with unresolved D. Trimming cost V 2 bases and J 4 bases, with 12 bases left between them. Germline V gene lookup returns CDR1 SGHTA and CDR2 FQGTGA. The CDR3 runs to 14 residues.

In this sample, this clonotype turned up a few times. The gene calls are TRBV19 and TRBJ2-7; D gene uncertain. This CDR3 has 14 residues. With 7 bases removed from V and 2 bases from J, the gap between germline ends came to 15 bases. CDR1 is LNHDA, CDR2 SQIVND, per germline (reference sequence). The CDR3 sequence is CASTPSGRTYEQYF. In DNA, the CDR3 is TGTGCCAGTACCCCCTCAGGCAGGACCTACGAGCAGTACTTC.

The chain recombines TRBV7-9 with TRBJ1-5; 7 positions agree with TRBD1. Unmatched junction bases numbered 16, after V lost 5 bases and J lost 9 bases. This CDR3 is 16 amino acids long. The V gene's germline CDR1 is SEHNR and CDR2 FQNEAQ (reference sequence). For the CDR3, the DNA is TGTGCCAGCAGCCAGGGACAGCCACTGGTGCAGGGGCCCCAGCATTTT. This codes for CASSQGQPLVQGPQHF.

This clonotype was picked up many times. The chain carries TRBV29-1 and TRBJ2-2; D is uncertain. Trimming removed 4 bases at V and 0 bases at J, with 12 bases between. Germline CDR1 SQVTM, CDR2 ANQGSEA. CDR3 size: 15 residues. The CDR3 DNA is TGCAGCGTTGTGCCGGTCAGCTCGAACACCGGGGAGCTGTTTTTT. Translation: CSVVPVSSNTGELFF.

On this clonotype itself: An end of the junction differs from the germline gene, which may be a read error. CDR3 residues: CASSASGTNQPQHF. The CDR3 DNA sequence: TGTGCCAGCAGTGCTTCGGGGACCAATCAGCCCCAGCATTTT. V usage is TRBV24-1 and J usage is TRBJ1-5; a weak D match, TRBD1 (5 bases). Germline V gene lookup returns CDR1 KGHDR and CDR2 SFDVKD. This CDR3 region has 14 residues.

This clonotype was counted a few times. The J gene is TRBJ1-2, the V gene TRBV12-3 or TRBV12-4; 9 bases align to TRBD1. The V gene end was trimmed by 4 bases and the J gene end by 8 bases; junction bases not matched to a gene: 5. CDR3 length: 13 amino acids. CDR3 DNA: TGTGCCAGCAGTTCACAGGGGGCGGGCGGCTACACCTTC. It translates to CASSSQGAGGYTF.

To note about this clonotype: Compared with germline, one end of the junction differs, possibly owing to a read error. V gene TRBV7-2 combines with J gene TRBJ2-5; 11 nucleotides align to TRBD1. Germline V gives CDR1 SGHTA, CDR2 FQGNSA. The CDR3 covers 11 residues. CDR3 bases: TGTGCCAGCACTCGGGACAGGGGGGAGGACTTC. Translated: CASTRDRGEDF.